This T cell receptor beta chain derives from a study of human T cells and chemical hapten exposure. Findings of the study overall: TCRs at high frequency, those above 1 in 1000, did not change with DPC sensitization.

In the study's own analysis: There were a median of roughly 100,000 TCRs per sample, with a range from about 23,224 to 690,600. TCRdb called the RACE reads again in MiXCR, with one record for every CDR3 protein. Clone size and V and J calls follow TCRdb, not the original study. The sample shows around 340,000 distinct CDR3 sequences, approximately 6.9% of them seen only once. Time point here: patch test 1, 2 weeks after DPC sensitization. The treatment denotes: therapeutic diphenylcyclopropenone sensitization with weekly scalp DPC. Total RNA extraction was carried out from unfractionated whole blood. V dropped 2 bases and J dropped 4 bases, with 13 bases sitting between them. Per the germline V gene, CDR1 is ENHRY and CDR2 is SYGVKD. The CDR3 length is 15 residues. This clonotype was seen repeatedly, ten times or more. Its target is unknown.

The material sequenced was whole blood, taken in connection with sensitization to the hapten diphenylcyclopropenone (DPC). V is TRBV10-3 and J is TRBJ2-3; a possible D gene is TRBD2 (6 bases). The source of this sequence is a woman younger than 30 with alopecia areata. Some clones in this sample may be carry-over from other donors' samples. The CDR3 nucleotides read TGTGCCATCAGTGAGCCGACTAGTCGCGCAGATACGCAGTATTTT. The encoded protein is CAISEPTSRADTQYF.